This is a list of T cell receptor beta chains from one sample in a study of spatial heterogeneity in lung cancer. TCRdb processed the 5' RACE reads anew with MiXCR; each CDR3 protein has one entry. The sample carries 4,500 to 6,000 distinct CDR3 sequences, roughly 7% recorded once. This specimen consisted of lung tumor tissue, obtained at surgery. All receptors come from a male donor with early-stage non-small cell lung cancer. The CDR3 runs from the conserved cysteine through the conserved F or W. Fields, in order: D gene, V gene, CDR3 length, clone size, J gene, CDR3 DNA, CDR3 protein. A D gene is named only where the DNA matches it firmly. Not every row has a clone size; where given, it reads once, few, many or a size class.

.	TRBV27	15	.	TRBJ1-1	TGTGCCAGCAGTTTAAGGGGGGGGGTGAACACTGAAGCTTTCTTT	CASSLRGGVNTEAFF
.	TRBV20-1	13	.	TRBJ2-5	TGCAGTGCTACCAGGGGTGTAGAAGAGACCCAGTACTTC	CSATRGVEETQYF
.	TRBV5-1	13	few	TRBJ2-1	TGCGCCAGCAGCTTCCCTGAGCAGGGTGAGCAGTTCTTC	CASSFPEQGEQFF
TRBD1	TRBV5-1	15	many	TRBJ2-3	TGCGCCAGCAGCTCGCGGGACAGGACCACAGATACGCAGTATTTT	CASSSRDRTTDTQYF
.	TRBV2	14	.	TRBJ2-7	TGTGCCAGCAGTGAACCTAGAGGGGCCTACGAGCAGTACTTC	CASSEPRGAYEQYF
.	TRBV13	13	.	TRBJ2-2	TGTGCCAGCAGTATACGAGGCACCGGGGAGCTGTTTTTT	CASSIRGTGELFF
.	TRBV7-9	15	many	TRBJ2-1	TGTGCCAGCAGCAGAAGGCAGGGGTCCTACAATGAGCAGTTCTTC	CASSRRQGSYNEQFF
TRBD1	TRBV5-1	16	few	TRBJ2-4	TGCGCCAGCAGCTTGGAAGGGACCGGGACAGCAAACATTCAGTACTTC	CASSLEGTGTANIQYF
.	TRBV28	14	many	TRBJ1-2	TGTGCCAGCAGTTTAAATAGGGCGCGTGGTGGCTACACCTTC	CASSLNRARGGYTF
.	TRBV12-3/TRBV12-4	14	few	TRBJ1-1	TGTGCCAGCAGTTTAAGAGGGGCGCACACTGAAGCTTTCTTT	CASSLRGAHTEAFF
.	TRBV7-2	14	.	TRBJ2-5	TGTGCCAGCAGCTTAAATAGGGGCCCGGAGACCCAGTACTTC	CASSLNRGPETQYF
TRBD1	TRBV24-1	15	many	TRBJ2-2	TGTGCCACCGGGGGACAGCCTTGGGACACCGGGGAGCTGTTTTTT	CATGGQPWDTGELFF
TRBD2	TRBV28	16	few	TRBJ2-4	TGTGCCAGCAGTTTACCTGGCACCGGGACTAGACACATTCAGTACTTC	CASSLPGTGTRHIQYF
TRBD2	TRBV20-1	14	many	TRBJ2-1	TGCAGTGCCAGGACTAGCGGGAGGGCCACTGAGCAGTTCTTC	CSARTSGRATEQFF
.	TRBV12-3/TRBV12-4	15	many	TRBJ2-2	TGTGCCAGCAGTTACAGACTCCCGAACACCGGGGAGCTGTTTTTT	CASSYRLPNTGELFF
.	TRBV18	13	many	TRBJ2-1	TGTGCCAGCTCGACGGGGGTTTACGGTGAGCAGTTCTTC	CASSTGVYGEQFF
.	TRBV7-6	14	medium-sized	TRBJ2-1	TGTGCCAGCAGCTTAAAACAGACCTACAATGAGCAGTTCTTC	CASSLKQTYNEQFF
.	TRBV7-2	16	many	TRBJ1-2	TGTGCCAGCAGCTTAACTGGGGGCATAAATTATGAGGGCTACACCTTC	CASSLTGGINYEGYTF
.	TRBV5-1	14	.	TRBJ2-3	TGCGCCAGCAGCTCAGGACTGAGCACAGATACGCAGTATTTT	CASSSGLSTDTQYF
TRBD1	TRBV7-9	14	many	TRBJ2-3	TGTGCCAGCAGCATCGACAGGGGAACAGATACGCAGTATTTT	CASSIDRGTDTQYF
.	TRBV29-1	12	many	TRBJ1-6	TGCAGCGTTGGGGAGGGGAATTCACCCCTCCACTTT	CSVGEGNSPLHF
.	TRBV12-3/TRBV12-4	12	many	TRBJ2-3	TGTGCCAGCAGTTACGATAATATGGGGCAGTATTTT	CASSYDNMGQYF
TRBD2	TRBV15	15	.	TRBJ2-1	TGTGCCACCAGCACCCGACTAGCGGGTTACAATGAGCAGTTCTTC	CATSTRLAGYNEQFF
.	TRBV28	16	.	TRBJ1-5	TGTGCCAGCAGCCCTTCAGGGAGGGATAGCAATCAGCCCCAGCATTTT	CASSPSGRDSNQPQHF
.	TRBV4-1	15	many	TRBJ2-5	TGCGCCAGCAGCCAAGGGGCCATTGGCGCAGCAACCCAGTACTTC	CASSQGAIGAATQYF
TRBD2	TRBV28	11	many	TRBJ2-1	TGTGCCAGCAGTCTCGGACTAGCGCAGTTCTTC	CASSLGLAQFF
.	TRBV10-2	14	many	TRBJ2-7	TGCGCCAGCAGGGATCCAGGGGCCCACTACGGGCAGTACTTC	CASRDPGAHYGQYF
.	TRBV3-1	12	many	TRBJ1-5	TGTGCCAGCAGCCAGGCAGGGTTGACCCAGCATTTT	CASSQAGLTQHF
.	TRBV13	13	large	TRBJ2-1	TGTGCCAGCAGCTTCGGAGAATACAATGAGCAGTTCTTC	CASSFGEYNEQFF
TRBD1	TRBV7-9	15	many	TRBJ2-2	TGTGCCAGCACCCAGACAGGGGCGAACACCGGGGAGCTGTTTTTT	CASTQTGANTGELFF
.	TRBV7-2	15	many	TRBJ2-3	TGTGCCAGCAGCCATCTAACCCCCCACACAGATACGCAGTATTTT	CASSHLTPHTDTQYF
.	TRBV11-2	13	many	TRBJ2-1	TGTGCCAGCAGCTTCAGGCGGGGCAATGAGCAGTTCTTC	CASSFRRGNEQFF
.	TRBV20-1	15	.	TRBJ2-2	TGCAGTGCTAGAGATTACAGGGCGAGCACCGGGGAGCTGTTTTTT	CSARDYRASTGELFF
TRBD1	TRBV5-1	13	few	TRBJ1-4	TGCGCCAGCAGCTTGGGACAGGGAGAAAAACTGTTTTTT	CASSLGQGEKLFF
.	TRBV21-1	19	many	TRBJ2-2	TGTGCCGGCCCGGGACAGGGGTTACTAGCGGGAGAAGGGAGCGGGGAGCTGTTTTTT	CAGPGQGLLAGEGSGELFF
.	TRBV4-2	17	many	TRBJ2-6	TGTGCCAGCAGCCAAGAAGTAAGAAACTCTGGGGCCAACGTCCTGACTTTC	CASSQEVRNSGANVLTF
.	TRBV25-1	14	medium-sized	TRBJ1-3	TGTGCCAGCAGTGAATCCGTTACTGGAAACACCATATATTTT	CASSESVTGNTIYF
.	TRBV29-1	12	.	TRBJ2-5	TGCAGCGTTGCGATAGCTGGGGAGACCCAGTACTTC	CSVAIAGETQYF
.	TRBV5-4	15	.	TRBJ2-6	TGTGCCAGCAGCCTGGGTGGGTCTGGGGCCAACGTCCTGACTTTC	CASSLGGSGANVLTF
TRBD1	TRBV20-1	12	few	TRBJ1-1	TGCAGTGCTCTGGACAGGGGGCAAAGAGCTTTCTTT	CSALDRGQRAFF